The 2 T cell receptor beta chains presented below share a single source sample, sequenced in a study of shared clonotypes between healthy human individuals. This table comes from immunoSEQ multiplex PCR, and its TCRdb copy is limited to in-frame clones, with some not included. The repertoire holds hundreds of thousands of clones, with 80% to 95% as singletons. CD45RO-negative, CCR7-positively selected cells formed the naive CD8 fraction, excluding terminally differentiated effector memory CD45RA+ cells. The sample was naive CD8+ T cells sorted from blood. The receptors stem from a man aged 25 to 40 in good health.

This chain connects TRBV7-9 to TRBJ1-3; TRBD1 matches at 11 bases. This CDR3 is built from 16 residues. CDR1 and CDR2 from the germline V gene are SEHNR and FQNEAQ (reference sequence). The V gene end was trimmed by 5 bases and the J gene end by 7 bases; junction bases not matched to a gene: 10. This chain's CDR3 is CASSSDAGQGGNTIYF. In DNA, the CDR3 is TGTGCCAGCAGCAGCGACGCGGGACAGGGGGGCAACACCATATATTTT.

This clone showed up just once. The CDR3 reads CASSDPGGRGETQYF. The CDR3 region has the DNA TGTGCCAGCAGCGACCCAGGCGGGAGAGGCGAGACCCAGTACTTC. V usage is TRBV7-2 and J usage is TRBJ2-5; the match to TRBD2 covers 7 bases. The CDR3 length is 15 residues. V lost 5 bases to trimming and J lost 5 bases; unmatched junction nucleotides: 11. Germline V gene data show CDR1 as SGHTA and CDR2 as FQGNSA.